Below, 29 T cell receptor beta chains from the same sample are listed, as sequenced in a study of CD8 T cells in ankylosing spondylitis (dated 2017 in TCRdb). Library preparation employed 5' RACE. The sample was run on an Illumina HiSeq 2500. TCRdb handled the public reads itself, with Q25 trimming in fastp and clone calling in MiXCR, and kept productive beta chains. Every entry covers one CDR3 protein and lists the most common genes and DNA from its rows. For this sample the table gives 150,000 to 200,000 distinct CDR3 sequences, of which approximately 20% were detected only once. Roughly 7.7% of the sample is in the top ten clones. The sequenced sample consisted of blood, either unsorted or a sorted T cell fraction (not recorded which). The receptors originated from a male donor with ankylosing spondylitis or in good health (not recorded which).

The chain links TRBV7-2 to TRBJ2-5; D not resolved. V lost 1 base and J lost 3, with 9 bases in between. The CDR3 covers 14 residues. Germline CDR1 is SGHTA and CDR2 is FQGNSA. The DNA of the CDR3 is TGTGCCAGCAGCTTAGTACCGAAAAAAGAGACCCAGTACTTC. Protein sequence: CASSLVPKKETQYF.

This clonotype was observed at least ten times. The chain links TRBV5-1 to TRBJ1-2; the D gene is possibly TRBD1 (5 bases). CDR1 is SGHRS and CDR2 is YFSETQ in the germline V gene. The CDR3 is 18 amino acids. Deletions cut 4 bases from V and 1 base from J, with 23 bases between. CDR3 protein: CASSDFGGAWVLNYGYTF. The CDR3 coding sequence is TGCGCCAGCAGCGATTTCGGAGGGGCTTGGGTCCTTAACTATGGCTACACCTTC.

This clonotype occurred many times. The DNA for the CDR3 is TGTGCCAGCAGCCAAGATCTTCCAGGACTAAGGGTACCCTACGAGCAGTACTTC. Translation: CASSQDLPGLRVPYEQYF. The J gene is TRBJ2-7, the V gene TRBV3-1, with D possibly being TRBD2 (6 bases). Germline CDR1 LGHDT, CDR2 YNNKEL (reference sequence). The CDR3 is 18 amino acids. Deletions cut 0 bases from V and 2 bases from J, with 20 bases between.

The sample holds a few counts of this clonotype. The V and J genes are TRBV28 and TRBJ1-2; 8 bases match TRBD1. This CDR3 region has 16 residues. The V and J ends lost 6 bases and 7 bases, in that order; junction bases with no gene match: 16. Germline CDR1 is MDHEN and CDR2 is SYDVKM. CDR3 protein: CASSTPGAGGVGGYTF. The CDR3 DNA follows: TGTGCCAGCAGCACCCCCGGGGCAGGGGGCGTAGGTGGCTACACCTTC.

This clonotype was seen repeatedly, ten times or more. V usage is TRBV20-1 and J usage is TRBJ1-4; D is ambiguous. Germline CDR1 and CDR2: DFQATT and SNEGSKA (reference sequence). Trimming cost V 0 bases and J 11 bases, with 7 bases left between them. The CDR3 is made up of 11 amino acids. The CDR3 loop reads CSARDYPKLFF. The DNA for the CDR3 is TGCAGTGCTAGAGATTACCCGAAACTGTTTTTT.

This clonotype was counted a few times. The chain joins TRBV24-1 to TRBJ2-4, with 7 nucleotides matching TRBD1. CDR1 is KGHDR and CDR2 is SFDVKD in the germline V gene. CDR3 size: 17 residues. With V trimmed by 3 bases and J by 0 bases, 7 bases remained unmatched. The CDR3: CATSDTNRGLAKNIQYF. The CDR3 nucleotides read TGTGCCACCAGTGATACTAACAGGGGTCTAGCCAAAAACATTCAGTACTTC.

This clonotype was seen repeatedly, ten times or more. The rearrangement uses TRBV5-1 and TRBJ2-7; D ambiguous. CDR3 length: 11 amino acids. V was trimmed by 4 bases and J by 5 bases, leaving 7 bases between them. Germline V CDR1 and CDR2: SGHRS, YFSETQ. The DNA for the CDR3 is TGCGCCAGCAGCGCTGTGAACGAGCAGTACTTC. Translating it yields CASSAVNEQYF.

This clonotype has only a few counts. The chain combines TRBV27 with TRBJ1-1; TRBD1 is a possible D gene (5 bases). The CDR3 runs 15 residues. The germline V gene encodes CDR1 MNHEY and CDR2 SMNVEV (reference sequence). V dropped 1 base and J dropped 2 bases, with 11 bases sitting between them. The CDR3 loop is CASSLLARVNTEAFF. CDR3 bases: TGTGCCAGCAGTTTATTGGCCAGGGTTAACACTGAAGCTTTCTTT.

This clonotype was found many times. This chain links TRBV18 with TRBJ2-1; tentative D call: TRBD2 (6 bases). V was trimmed by 5 bases and J by 2 bases, leaving 19 bases between them. CDR3 length: 17 amino acids. Germline CDR1 reads KGHSH; CDR2 reads LQKENI. The CDR3 spells CASSSRLAGRTYNEQFF. The CDR3 region has the DNA TGTGCCAGCTCATCTAGGCTCGCGGGACGGACCTACAATGAGCAGTTCTTC.

This clonotype was observed a few times. The chain uses TRBV29-1 and TRBJ1-6; D unresolved. Trimming left V 5 bases short and J 9 bases short, with 17 bases between. The length of the CDR3 is 14 residues. CDR1 SQVTM and CDR2 ANQGSEA come from the germline V gene. This chain's CDR3 is CSVRTSLGSSPLHF. CDR3 nucleotide sequence: TGCAGCGTTCGTACGTCGCTCGGAAGTTCACCCCTCCACTTT. Filled out from reference TRBV29-1 and TRBJ1-6, the complete variable domain reads SAVISQKPSRDICQRGTSLTIQCQVDSQVTMMFWYRQQPGQSLTLIATANQGSEATYESGFVIDKFPISRPNLTFSTLTVSNMSPEDSSIYLCSVRTSLGSSPLHFGNGTRLTVT.

The V call is TRBV30, the J call TRBJ1-4; no firm D call. Trimming shortened V by 0 bases and J by 8 bases, and 7 bases separated the two germline ends. The germline V gene has CDR1 GTSNPN and CDR2 SVGIG (reference sequence). This CDR3 has 12 residues. This CDR3 is CAWSVRGEKLFF. The CDR3, as DNA: TGTGCCTGGAGTGTACGTGGGGAAAAACTGTTTTTT. Full variable domain (remainder filled in from reference TRBV30 and TRBJ1-4): SQTIHQWPATLVQPVGSPLSLECTVEGTSNPNLYWYRQAAGRGLQLLFYSVGIGQISSEVPQNLSASRPQDRQFILSSKKLLLSDSGFYLCAWSVRGEKLFFGSGTQLSVL.

This clonotype was detected many times. The rearrangement uses TRBV29-1 and TRBJ1-2; maybe TRBD1 (6 bases). The germline V and J ends were trimmed by 6 bases and 4 bases, with 18 bases remaining between them. This CDR3 spans 14 amino acids. Germline CDR1 SQVTM, CDR2 ANQGSEA. The CDR3 DNA sequence: TGCAGCGTCGACCTGGACAGTCATCTCTATGGCTACACCTTC. Protein product: CSVDLDSHLYGYTF.

This chain joins TRBV10-3 and TRBJ2-2; 7 nucleotides match TRBD2. In germline, CDR1 is ENHRY, CDR2 SYGVKD. V dropped 0 bases and J dropped 7; count of bases not matched to a gene: 5. There are 15 residues in the CDR3. The DNA of the CDR3 is TGTGCCATCAGTGAGTCTGGACTAGACATCGGGGAGCTGTTTTTT. Amino acid sequence: CAISESGLDIGELFF.

This sequence joins TRBV20-1 and TRBJ2-3, with TRBD2 matching 7 bases. Germline trimming cut 8 bases from V and 0 bases from J; bases unmatched to any gene: 8. Germline CDR1 DFQATT, CDR2 SNEGSKA (reference sequence). CDR3 size: 14 residues. CDR3 nucleotides: TGCAGTTGTAGGACTAGTGGTAGCACAGATACGCAGTATTTT. Translating it yields CSCRTSGSTDTQYF.

At least ten counts were recorded for this clonotype. The genes are TRBV7-7 and TRBJ2-2, with D possibly matching TRBD2 (5 bases). The CDR3 is 13 residues long. V lost 0 bases and J lost 7, with 6 bases in between. Germline loops: CDR1 SSHAT, CDR2 FNYEAQ (reference sequence). CDR3 DNA sequence: TGTGCCAGCAGCTTAGCCGGAGGCGGGGAGCTGTTTTTT. Its protein is CASSLAGGGELFF.

V is TRBV5-1 and J is TRBJ2-1, with 8 nucleotides matching TRBD1. The CDR3 is made up of 15 amino acids. Germline-derived CDR1 and CDR2 are SGHRS and YFSETQ. Unmatched junction bases numbered 3, after V lost 0 bases and J lost 4 bases. For the CDR3, the DNA is TGCGCCAGCAGCTTGGTGCAGGGGGCGTACAATGAGCAGTTCTTC. Protein product: CASSLVQGAYNEQFF.

This chain joins TRBV2 and TRBJ1-5; TRBD1 is a possible D gene (6 bases). The CDR3 extends over 17 amino acids. The V end lost 2 bases, the J end lost 0 bases, and 14 bases lay between the germline ends. Germline values: CDR1 SNHLY, CDR2 FYNNEI. CDR3 sequence reads: CASSEPRGASSNQPQHF. DNA for the CDR3: TGTGCCAGCAGTGAACCCAGGGGCGCGAGTAGCAATCAGCCCCAGCATTTT.

This clonotype has a handful of counts. The rearrangement joins TRBV30 to TRBJ2-7; TRBD1 agrees at 12 bases. Germline CDR1 reads GTSNPN; CDR2 reads SVGIG (reference sequence). The CDR3 contains 13 residues. V lost 3 bases, J lost 7 bases, and 4 bases stayed unmatched. The CDR3 loop reads CAWRGTGGKEQYF. CDR3 coding DNA: TGTGCCTGGAGGGGGACAGGGGGCAAGGAGCAGTACTTC.

This clonotype was observed a few times. This chain connects TRBV7-7 to TRBJ2-2, with a possible D match to TRBD2 (6 bases). V was shortened by 1 base and J by 4 bases, with 10 bases between the two germline ends. The CDR3 is 15 amino acids. Germline assignment: CDR1 SSHAT and CDR2 FNYEAQ (reference sequence). DNA for the CDR3: TGTGCCAGCAGCTTAGGAGCGGGTGGCACCGGGGAGCTGTTTTTT. This encodes CASSLGAGGTGELFF.

The gene calls are TRBV11-1 and TRBJ2-2; TRBD1 might be the D (6 bases). V was trimmed by 2 bases and J by 4 bases, leaving 8 bases between them. CDR1 is SGHAT and CDR2 is FQDESV in the germline V gene (reference sequence). CDR3 size: 14 residues. CDR3 coding DNA: TGTGCCAGCAGCTTACAGGGGCCCACCGGGGAGCTGTTTTTT. Translating gives CASSLQGPTGELFF.

V usage is TRBV2 and J usage is TRBJ2-7; 12 bases map to TRBD2. Germline assignment: CDR1 SNHLY and CDR2 FYNNEI. The CDR3 runs 14 residues. V gave up 6 bases and J gave up 6 bases; unmatched junction bases: 6. The CDR3 sequence is CASRPGLAGSEQYF. CDR3 in DNA: TGTGCCAGCAGACCTGGACTAGCGGGAAGCGAGCAGTACTTC.

In this sample, this clonotype turned up many times. This sequence joins TRBV5-5 and TRBJ1-3; D perhaps matches TRBD1 (6 bases). The CDR3 is made up of 14 amino acids. Trimming removed 3 bases from V and 1 base from J, with 8 bases in between. Germline V lookup: CDR1 SGHKS, CDR2 YYEKEE (reference sequence). The CDR3 sequence: CASSSGTSGNTIYF. Written as DNA, the CDR3 is TGTGCCAGCAGCTCTGGGACATCTGGAAACACCATATATTTT.

The chain has TRBV5-1 and TRBJ2-1; TRBD2 aligns across 10 bases. The CDR3 length is 15 residues. The germline V gene encodes CDR1 SGHRS and CDR2 YFSETQ. Unmatched junction bases numbered 5, after V lost 1 base and J lost 7 bases. The CDR3 coding sequence is TGCGCCAGCAGCTTGAGGGCTAGCGGGAGAAATGAGCAGTTCTTC. It encodes CASSLRASGRNEQFF.

The rearrangement uses TRBV20-1 and TRBJ1-2, with TRBD1 as a possible D gene (6 bases). V was trimmed by 3 bases and J by 4 bases, leaving 12 bases between them. Germline V gives CDR1 DFQATT, CDR2 SNEGSKA (reference sequence). The CDR3 totals 13 residues. Written as DNA, the CDR3 is TGCAGTGCTAGCGGGGGGGGCGGCTATGGCTACACCTTC. Protein sequence: CSASGGGGYGYTF.

V is TRBV7-8 and J is TRBJ2-7; D perhaps matches TRBD1 (6 bases). This CDR3 has 14 amino acids. CDR1 and CDR2 (germline): SGHVS, FQNEAQ. V was shortened by 2 bases and J by 2 bases, with 10 bases between the two germline ends. CDR3 residues: CASSLKRDTYEQYF. The CDR3 coding sequence is TGTGCCAGCAGCTTAAAAAGGGACACCTACGAGCAGTACTTC.

This clonotype was found many times. The chain carries TRBV5-8 and TRBJ2-5, with 11 nucleotides matching TRBD2. The germline gives CDR1 SGHTS, CDR2 YDEGEE. This CDR3 spans 15 amino acids. Losses at the gene ends were 3 bases for V and 2 bases for J; bases not matched to a gene: 3. CDR3 sequence: CASSSGLADQETQYF. CDR3 nucleotides: TGTGCCAGCAGCTCGGGACTAGCGGATCAAGAGACCCAGTACTTC.

The V and J genes are TRBV20-1 and TRBJ2-1; 9 bases are a match to TRBD2. After removal of 5 bases from V and 5 bases from J, the junction contained 4 bases not matched to a gene. CDR3 length: 13 amino acids. The germline gives CDR1 DFQATT, CDR2 SNEGSKA (reference sequence). CDR3 residues: CSASRLADNEQFF. The CDR3 DNA is TGCAGTGCTTCAAGACTAGCGGACAATGAGCAGTTCTTC.

V and J are TRBV15 and TRBJ1-1; D not resolved. The CDR3 is 14 amino acids. V was shortened by 2 bases and J by 3 bases, with 10 bases between the two germline ends. CDR1 is LNHNV and CDR2 is YYDKDF in the germline V gene (reference sequence). The CDR3 DNA reads as TGTGCCACCAGCAGACTGGTGGGCCACACTGAAGCTTTCTTT. Residues: CATSRLVGHTEAFF.

This clonotype was seen repeatedly, ten times or more. The chain recombines TRBV7-2 with TRBJ2-3, with D unresolved. Germline CDR1 reads SGHTA; CDR2 reads FQGNSA. This CDR3 contains 15 residues. Trimming left V 3 bases short and J 0 bases short, with 10 bases between. CDR3 in amino acids: CASSFAGASTDTQYF. CDR3 nucleotides: TGTGCCAGCAGCTTCGCCGGTGCTAGCACAGATACGCAGTATTTT.